This TCR beta chain was retrieved from a study of T cell changes during pregnancy in multiple sclerosis. Sequencing used immunoSEQ multiplex PCR; TCRdb keeps in-frame clones, though not all of them. The sample carries some 32,000 clones, around nine tenths recorded once. The sequencing here drew on CD8+ T cells from peripheral blood mononuclear cells, taken in the second trimester of pregnancy. The clonotype originates from a female donor with multiple sclerosis, enrolled in a pregnancy study.

The CDR3 coding sequence is TGTGCCTGGAGTGGAACTAGCAGGGAAGGGGAGACCCAGTACTTC. Translation: CAWSGTSREGETQYF. The V and J genes are TRBV30 and TRBJ2-5; maybe TRBD2 (6 bases). The CDR3 is 15 amino acids. V lost 1 base and J 5 bases, leaving 17 bases between the germline ends. The V gene's germline CDR1 is GTSNPN and CDR2 SVGIG (reference sequence).